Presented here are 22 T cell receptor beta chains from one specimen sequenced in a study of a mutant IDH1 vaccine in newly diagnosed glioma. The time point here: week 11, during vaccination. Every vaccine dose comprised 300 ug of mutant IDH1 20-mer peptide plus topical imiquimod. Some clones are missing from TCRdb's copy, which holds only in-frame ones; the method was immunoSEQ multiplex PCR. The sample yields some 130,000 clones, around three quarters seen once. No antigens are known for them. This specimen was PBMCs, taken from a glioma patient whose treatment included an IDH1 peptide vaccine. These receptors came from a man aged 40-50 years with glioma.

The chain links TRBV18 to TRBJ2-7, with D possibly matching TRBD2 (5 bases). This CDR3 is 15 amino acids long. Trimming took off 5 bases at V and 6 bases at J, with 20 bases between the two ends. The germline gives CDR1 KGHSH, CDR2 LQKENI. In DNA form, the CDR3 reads TGTGCCAGCTCAACCAAAGGAGCCGGTGGGAGCGAGCAGTACTTC. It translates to CASSTKGAGGSEQYF.

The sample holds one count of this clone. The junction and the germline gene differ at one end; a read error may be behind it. CDR3 region: CSAELLGWTGDLMNTEAFF. CDR3 DNA sequence: TGCAGCGCTGAACTCCTTGGATGGACAGGAGATCTTATGAACACTGAAGCTTTCTTT. This sequence joins TRBV29-1 and TRBJ1-1; 7 bases match TRBD1. This CDR3 has 19 residues. Germline CDR1 is SQVTM and CDR2 is ANQGSEA.

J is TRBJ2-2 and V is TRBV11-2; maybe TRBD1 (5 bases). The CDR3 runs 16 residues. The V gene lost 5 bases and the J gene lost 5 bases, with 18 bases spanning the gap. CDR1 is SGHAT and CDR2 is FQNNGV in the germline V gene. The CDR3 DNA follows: TGTGCCAGCAGCCCGACTGGGCAGGGAAATACCGGGGAGCTGTTTTTT. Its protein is CASSPTGQGNTGELFF.

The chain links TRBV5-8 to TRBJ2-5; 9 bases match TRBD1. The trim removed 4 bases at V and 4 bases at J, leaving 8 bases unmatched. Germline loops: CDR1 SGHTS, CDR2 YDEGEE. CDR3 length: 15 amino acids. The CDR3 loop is CASSNGQGRRETQYF. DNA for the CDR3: TGTGCCAGCAGCAATGGACAGGGGAGGAGAGAGACCCAGTACTTC.

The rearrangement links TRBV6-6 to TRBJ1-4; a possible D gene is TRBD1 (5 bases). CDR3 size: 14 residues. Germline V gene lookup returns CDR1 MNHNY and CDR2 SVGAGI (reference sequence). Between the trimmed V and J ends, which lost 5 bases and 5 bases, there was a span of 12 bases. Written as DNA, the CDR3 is TGTGCCAGCAGTGCGGGACGGAGGAATGAAAAACTGTTTTTT. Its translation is CASSAGRRNEKLFF.

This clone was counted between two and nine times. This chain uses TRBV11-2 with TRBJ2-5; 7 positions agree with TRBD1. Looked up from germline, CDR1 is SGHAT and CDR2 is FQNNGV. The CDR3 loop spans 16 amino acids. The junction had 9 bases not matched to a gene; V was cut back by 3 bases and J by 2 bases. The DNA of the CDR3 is TGTGCCAGCAGCTTCTCCCGGACAGGCTTTCAAGAGACCCAGTACTTC. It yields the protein CASSFSRTGFQETQYF.

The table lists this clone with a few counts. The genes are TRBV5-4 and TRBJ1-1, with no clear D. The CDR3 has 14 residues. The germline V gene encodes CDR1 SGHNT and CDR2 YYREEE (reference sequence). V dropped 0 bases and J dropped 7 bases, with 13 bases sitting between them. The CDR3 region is CASSLVSRTNEAFF. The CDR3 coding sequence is TGTGCCAGCAGCTTGGTATCGAGGACGAATGAAGCTTTCTTT. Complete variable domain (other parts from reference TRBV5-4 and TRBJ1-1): ETGVTQSPTHLIKTRGQQVTLRCSSQSGHNTVSWYQQALGQGPQFIFQYYREEENGRGNFPPRFSGLQFPNYSSELNVNALELDDSALYLCASSLVSRTNEAFFGQGTRLTVV.

CDR3 bases: TGTGCCAGCAGCTTAGCGTTAGGCAGGTTAACAGATACGCAGTATTTT. Protein product: CASSLALGRLTDTQYF. This rearrangement joins TRBV7-2 to TRBJ2-3; D gene uncertain. V lost 0 bases, J lost 3 bases, and 13 bases lay in between. Germline V CDR1 and CDR2: SGHTA, FQGNSA. The CDR3 length is 16 residues.

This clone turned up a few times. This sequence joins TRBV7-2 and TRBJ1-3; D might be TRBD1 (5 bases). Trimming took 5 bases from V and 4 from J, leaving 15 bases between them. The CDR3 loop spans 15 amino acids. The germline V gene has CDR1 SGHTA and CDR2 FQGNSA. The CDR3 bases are TGTGCCAGCAGCCCAGACAGAGACCGCGGAAACACCATATATTTT. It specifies CASSPDRDRGNTIYF.

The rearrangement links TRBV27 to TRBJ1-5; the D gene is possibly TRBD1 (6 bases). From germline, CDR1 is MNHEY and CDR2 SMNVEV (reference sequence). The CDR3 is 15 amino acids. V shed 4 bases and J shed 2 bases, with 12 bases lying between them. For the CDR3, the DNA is TGTGCCAGCAGTTACCAGGGGTTGGGCAATCAGCCCCAGCATTTT. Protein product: CASSYQGLGNQPQHF.

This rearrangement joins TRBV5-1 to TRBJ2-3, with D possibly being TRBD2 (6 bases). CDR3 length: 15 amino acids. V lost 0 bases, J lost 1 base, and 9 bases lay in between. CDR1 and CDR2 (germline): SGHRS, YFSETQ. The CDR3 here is CASSLAASGTDTQYF. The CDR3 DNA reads TGCGCCAGCAGCTTGGCCGCTAGCGGCACAGATACGCAGTATTTT.

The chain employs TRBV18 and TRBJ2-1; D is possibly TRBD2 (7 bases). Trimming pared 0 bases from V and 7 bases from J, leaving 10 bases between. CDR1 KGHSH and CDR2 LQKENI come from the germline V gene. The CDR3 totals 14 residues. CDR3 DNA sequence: TGTGCCAGCTCACCACCCGGGGGGCGGAATGAGCAGTTCTTC. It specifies CASSPPGGRNEQFF. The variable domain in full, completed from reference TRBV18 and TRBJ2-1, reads NAGVMQNPRHLVRRRGQEARLRCSPMKGHSHVYWYRQLPEEGLKFMVYLQKENIIDESGMPKERFSAEFPKEGPSILRIQQVVRGDSAAYFCASSPPGGRNEQFFGPGTRLTVL.

In DNA form, the CDR3 reads TGTGCCAGTACCCAGGGCGGGGATTATAATGAAAAACTGTTTTTT. It codes for CASTQGGDYNEKLFF. The V gene is TRBV19, the J gene TRBJ1-4; the D gene is possibly TRBD1 (5 bases). This CDR3 is 15 amino acids long. V lost 7 bases and J 4 bases, leaving 16 bases between the germline ends. CDR1 and CDR2 (germline): LNHDA, SQIVND (reference sequence).

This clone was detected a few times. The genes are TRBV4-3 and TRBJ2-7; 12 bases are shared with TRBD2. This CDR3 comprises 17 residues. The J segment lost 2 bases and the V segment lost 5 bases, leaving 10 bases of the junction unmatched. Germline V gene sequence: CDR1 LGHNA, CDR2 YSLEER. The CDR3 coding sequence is TGCGCCAGCAGCTCCCGGAGACTAGCGGGAGAAGCCTACGAGCAGTACTTC. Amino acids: CASSSRRLAGEAYEQYF.

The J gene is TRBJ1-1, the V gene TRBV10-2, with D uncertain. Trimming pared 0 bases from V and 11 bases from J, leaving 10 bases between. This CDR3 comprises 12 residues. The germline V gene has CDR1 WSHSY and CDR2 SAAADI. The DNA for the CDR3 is TGCGCCAGCAGTGAGTCCGGGCTGGGGGCTTTCTTT. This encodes CASSESGLGAFF.

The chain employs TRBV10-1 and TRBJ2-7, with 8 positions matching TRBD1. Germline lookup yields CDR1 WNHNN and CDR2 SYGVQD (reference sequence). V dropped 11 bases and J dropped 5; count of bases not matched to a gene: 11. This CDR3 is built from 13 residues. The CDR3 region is CARNADRDHEQYF. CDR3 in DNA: TGCGCCCGAAACGCGGACAGGGACCACGAGCAGTACTTC.

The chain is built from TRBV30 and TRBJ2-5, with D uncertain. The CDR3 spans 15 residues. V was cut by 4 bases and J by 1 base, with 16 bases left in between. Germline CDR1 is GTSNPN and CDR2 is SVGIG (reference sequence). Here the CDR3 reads CAWNGSPKGQETQYF. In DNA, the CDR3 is TGTGCCTGGAATGGCTCACCAAAGGGCCAAGAGACCCAGTACTTC.

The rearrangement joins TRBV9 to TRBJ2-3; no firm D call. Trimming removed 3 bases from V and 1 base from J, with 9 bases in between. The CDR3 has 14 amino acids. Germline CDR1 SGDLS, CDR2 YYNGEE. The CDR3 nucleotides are TGTGCCAGCAGCGCCGGTGAGGGCACAGATACGCAGTATTTT. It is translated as CASSAGEGTDTQYF.

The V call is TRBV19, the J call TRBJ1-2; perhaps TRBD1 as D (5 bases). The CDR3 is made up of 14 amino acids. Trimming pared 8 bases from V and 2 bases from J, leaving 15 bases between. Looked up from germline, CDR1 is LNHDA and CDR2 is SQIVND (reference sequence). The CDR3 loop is CASHAGTRNYGYTF. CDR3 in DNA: TGTGCCAGTCACGCCGGGACTCGGAACTATGGCTACACCTTC.

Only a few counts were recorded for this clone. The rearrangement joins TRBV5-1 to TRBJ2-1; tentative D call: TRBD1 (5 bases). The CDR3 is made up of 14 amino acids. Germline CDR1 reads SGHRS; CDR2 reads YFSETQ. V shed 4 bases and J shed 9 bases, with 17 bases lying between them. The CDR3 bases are TGCGCCAGCAGCCCAGGACAAGTTTACGGTGAGCAGTTCTTC. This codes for CASSPGQVYGEQFF.

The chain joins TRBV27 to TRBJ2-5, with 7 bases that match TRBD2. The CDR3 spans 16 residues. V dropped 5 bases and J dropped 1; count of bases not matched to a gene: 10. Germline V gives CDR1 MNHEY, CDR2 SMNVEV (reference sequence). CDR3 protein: CASSEGLAASQETQYF. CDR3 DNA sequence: TGTGCCAGCAGTGAGGGCCTAGCGGCAAGCCAAGAGACCCAGTACTTC.

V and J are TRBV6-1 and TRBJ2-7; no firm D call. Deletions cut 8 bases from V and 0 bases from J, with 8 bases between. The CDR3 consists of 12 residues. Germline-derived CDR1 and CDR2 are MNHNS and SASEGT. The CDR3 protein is CASSPSSYEQYF. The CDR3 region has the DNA TGTGCCAGCTCCCCGAGCTCCTACGAGCAGTACTTC.